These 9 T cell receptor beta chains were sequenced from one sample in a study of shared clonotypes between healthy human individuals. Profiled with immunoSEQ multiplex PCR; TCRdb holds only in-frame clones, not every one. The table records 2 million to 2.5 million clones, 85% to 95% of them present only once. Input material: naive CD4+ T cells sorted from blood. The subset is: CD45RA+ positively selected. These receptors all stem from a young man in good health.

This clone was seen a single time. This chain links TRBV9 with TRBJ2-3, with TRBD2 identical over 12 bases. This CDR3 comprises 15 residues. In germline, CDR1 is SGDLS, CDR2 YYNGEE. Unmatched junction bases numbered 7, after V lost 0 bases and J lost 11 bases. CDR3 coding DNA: TGTGCCAGCAGCGTAGAGTGGACTAGCGGGGATGGGCAGTATTTT. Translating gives CASSVEWTSGDGQYF.

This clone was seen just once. CDR3 sequence (DNA): TGTGCCAGCAGTTTAGGCAGGGTCGACGAGCAGTACTTC. Its protein product is CASSLGRVDEQYF. The V and J genes are TRBV27 and TRBJ2-7, with D possibly TRBD1 on 5 matching bases. CDR1 MNHEY and CDR2 SMNVEV come from the germline V gene (reference sequence). This CDR3 contains 13 residues. V gave up 2 bases and J gave up 5 bases, with 10 bases separating them.

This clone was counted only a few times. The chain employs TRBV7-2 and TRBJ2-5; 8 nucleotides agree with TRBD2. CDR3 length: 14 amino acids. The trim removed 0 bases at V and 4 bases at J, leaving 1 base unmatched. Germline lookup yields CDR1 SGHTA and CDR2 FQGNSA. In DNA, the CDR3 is TGTGCCAGCAGCTTAGCTAGCGGGGTAGAGACCCAGTACTTC. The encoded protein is CASSLASGVETQYF.

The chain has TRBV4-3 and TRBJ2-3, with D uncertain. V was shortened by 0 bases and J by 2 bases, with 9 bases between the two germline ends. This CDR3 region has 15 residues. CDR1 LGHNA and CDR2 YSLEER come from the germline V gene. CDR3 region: CASSQDRGPTDTQYF. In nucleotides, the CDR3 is TGCGCCAGCAGCCAAGATAGAGGTCCCACAGATACGCAGTATTTT.

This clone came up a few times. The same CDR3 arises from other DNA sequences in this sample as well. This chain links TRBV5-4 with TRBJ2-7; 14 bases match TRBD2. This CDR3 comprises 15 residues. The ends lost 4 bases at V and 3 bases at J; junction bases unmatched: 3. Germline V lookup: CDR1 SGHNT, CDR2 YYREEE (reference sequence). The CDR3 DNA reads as TGTGCCAGCAGCCCGGGGACTAGCGGGGGCTACGAGCAGTACTTC. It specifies CASSPGTSGGYEQYF.

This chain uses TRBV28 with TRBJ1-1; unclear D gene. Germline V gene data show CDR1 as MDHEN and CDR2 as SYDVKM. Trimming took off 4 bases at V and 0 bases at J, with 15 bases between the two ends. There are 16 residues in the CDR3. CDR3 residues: CASSSQWTRLNTEAFF. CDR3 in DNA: TGTGCCAGCAGTTCTCAATGGACCCGGCTGAACACTGAAGCTTTCTTT.

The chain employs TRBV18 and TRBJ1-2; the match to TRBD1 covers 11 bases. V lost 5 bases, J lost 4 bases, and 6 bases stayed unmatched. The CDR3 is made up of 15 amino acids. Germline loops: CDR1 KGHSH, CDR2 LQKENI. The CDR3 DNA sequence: TGTGCCAGCTCATCAGGACAGGGGGCAAGCTATGGCTACACCTTC. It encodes CASSSGQGASYGYTF.

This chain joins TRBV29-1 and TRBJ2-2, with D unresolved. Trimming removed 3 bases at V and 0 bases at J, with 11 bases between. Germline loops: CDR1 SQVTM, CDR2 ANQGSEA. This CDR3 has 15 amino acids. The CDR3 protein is CSVDLAISNTGELFF. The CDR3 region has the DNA TGCAGCGTTGACTTAGCTATATCGAACACCGGGGAGCTGTTTTTT.

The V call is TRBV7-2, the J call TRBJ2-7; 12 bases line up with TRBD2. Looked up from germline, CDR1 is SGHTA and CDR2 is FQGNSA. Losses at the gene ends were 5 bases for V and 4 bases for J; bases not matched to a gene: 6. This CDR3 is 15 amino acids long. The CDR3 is CASSAGLAGMYEQYF. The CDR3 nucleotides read TGTGCCAGCAGCGCCGGACTAGCGGGAATGTACGAGCAGTACTTC. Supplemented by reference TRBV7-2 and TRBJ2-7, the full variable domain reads GAGVSQSPSNKVTEKGKDVELRCDPISGHTALYWYRQSLGQGLEFLIYFQGNSAPDKSGLPSDRFSAERTGGSVSTLTIQRTQQEDSAVYLCASSAGLAGMYEQYFGPGTRLTVT.